A selection of T cell receptor beta chains follows, all from one sample in a study of blood T cell repertoires in COVID-19. Profiled with immunoSEQ multiplex PCR; TCRdb holds only in-frame clones, not every one. Counted here are 200,000 to 300,000 clones, around 90% occurring once; the ten biggest clones make up about 0.7%. The sequencing sample was made of peripheral blood. These TCRs come from a human donor in a cohort sampled during active COVID-19. The conserved cysteine and the conserved F or W are not part of the CDR3 here. Each record gives: V gene, CDR3 protein.

v_call: TRBV9; cdr3_aa: ASTVGTGDSGANVLT
v_call: TRBV4-3; cdr3_aa: ASSQQTGFGANVLT
v_call: TRBV28; cdr3_aa: ASSAQGKSQPQH
v_call: TRBV28; cdr3_aa: ASSLKGYGYT
v_call: TRBV5-1; cdr3_aa: ASSVDWGTRVEQF
v_call: TRBV6-5; cdr3_aa: ASSGLVYEQY
v_call: TRBV27; cdr3_aa: ASSLTQTGWAGSNQPQH
v_call: TRBV28; cdr3_aa: ASSLPGTGEETQY
v_call: TRBV5-1; cdr3_aa: ASSLYGGQPQH
v_call: TRBV2; cdr3_aa: ASSESNSNQPQH
v_call: TRBV4-1; cdr3_aa: ASSQGGYQETQY
v_call: TRBV6-5; cdr3_aa: ALEDRGPSYEQY
v_call: TRBV2; cdr3_aa: ASRTPGLAADTQY
v_call: TRBV30; cdr3_aa: AWSAIDRGFQPQH
v_call: TRBV7-6; cdr3_aa: ASSPRLAGGSSYEQY
v_call: TRBV11-2; cdr3_aa: ASSPSPTSGRVF
v_call: TRBV3-1/TRBV3-2; cdr3_aa: ASSQRGGFSYEQY
v_call: TRBV27; cdr3_aa: ASSATGDDNSPLH
v_call: TRBV9; cdr3_aa: ASSVVGGAYSPLH
v_call: TRBV24-1; cdr3_aa: ATRDRANTEAF
v_call: TRBV4-3; cdr3_aa: ASSPRQGFNEQF
v_call: TRBV30; cdr3_aa: ACRGQGPYEQY
v_call: TRBV12-3/TRBV12-4; cdr3_aa: ASTPRGSYEQY
v_call: TRBV5-1; cdr3_aa: ASSLGPGGGLSTEAF
v_call: TRBV5-1; cdr3_aa: ASSRDRRGEQY
v_call: TRBV6-5; cdr3_aa: ASSSTRTVYEQY
v_call: TRBV5-3; cdr3_aa: ARKPPPAGRSYEQY
v_call: TRBV19; cdr3_aa: ASGTGFNQPQH
v_call: TRBV5-6; cdr3_aa: ASSHADRGSISGANVLT
v_call: TRBV18; cdr3_aa: ASSPGPLGANVLT
v_call: TRBV5-1; cdr3_aa: ASSLESGVLLGETQY
v_call: TRBV2; cdr3_aa: ASSERSGGNYEQY